Below, 23 T cell receptor beta chains from the same sample are listed, as sequenced in a study of blood T cell repertoires in COVID-19. Method: immunoSEQ multiplex PCR; TCRdb's copy keeps in-frame clones and lacks some. The sample includes about 250,000 clones, roughly 82% of them seen just once. The specimen was peripheral blood. These receptors originate from a woman of 80 years or more with COVID-19, enrolled during active disease.

The chain links TRBV18 to TRBJ1-4, with 8 bases lining up with TRBD1. This CDR3 is built from 14 residues. In germline, CDR1 is KGHSH, CDR2 LQKENI. V was clipped by 4 bases and J by 8 bases; unmatched bases: 6. CDR3 sequence (DNA): TGTGCCAGCTCACTCGGGACAGGTCGGGAAAAACTGTTTTTT. It specifies CASSLGTGREKLFF.

CDR3 residues: CASSPKETGGADTQYF. The CDR3 bases are TGCGCCAGCAGCCCTAAGGAGACAGGGGGTGCAGATACGCAGTATTTT. This chain links TRBV5-1 with TRBJ2-3; TRBD1 agrees at 9 bases. Germline CDR1 and CDR2: SGHRS and YFSETQ. The CDR3 consists of 16 residues. The trim removed 4 bases at V and 4 bases at J, leaving 10 bases unmatched.

The chain recombines TRBV18 with TRBJ1-5; 8 bases are shared with TRBD1. V trimming: 0 bases; J trimming: 5 bases; junction bases outside the gene matches: 3. CDR1 is KGHSH, CDR2 LQKENI, per germline. The CDR3 is 15 amino acids. This CDR3 reads CASSPPDRAHQPQHF. The CDR3 DNA follows: TGTGCCAGCTCACCACCGGACAGGGCCCATCAGCCCCAGCATTTT.

The chain carries TRBV5-6 and TRBJ1-3, with 10 bases aligning to TRBD1. CDR1 is SGHDT, CDR2 YYEEEE, per germline. After removal of 4 bases from V and 9 bases from J, the junction contained 7 bases not matched to a gene. The CDR3 contains 14 residues. This CDR3 reads CASSHDRGLGTIYF. DNA for the CDR3: TGTGCCAGCAGCCATGACAGGGGGCTTGGCACCATATATTTT.

The chain recombines TRBV9 with TRBJ1-1; possible D gene TRBD1, 6 bases. Trimming shortened V by 6 bases and J by 5 bases, and 20 bases separated the two germline ends. This CDR3 contains 15 residues. The germline V gene encodes CDR1 SGDLS and CDR2 YYNGEE. The CDR3 region is CASNPPRNRVTEAFF. The CDR3, as DNA: TGTGCCAGCAACCCCCCCCGGAACAGGGTAACTGAAGCTTTCTTT.

The rearrangement uses TRBV9 and TRBJ2-3, with 8 bases lining up with TRBD2. V lost 5 bases to trimming and J lost 9 bases; unmatched junction nucleotides: 14. Germline loops: CDR1 SGDLS, CDR2 YYNGEE. This CDR3 comprises 15 residues. The CDR3: CASSDSGGNVNTQYF. CDR3 in DNA: TGTGCCAGCAGTGACAGCGGGGGTAATGTAAACACGCAGTATTTT.

The chain recombines TRBV15 with TRBJ1-1; D is unclear. Trimming took 0 bases from V and 1 from J, leaving 6 bases between them. Germline CDR1 reads LNHNV; CDR2 reads YYDKDF (reference sequence). The CDR3 spans 14 residues. The CDR3 nucleotides are TGTGCCACCAGCAGAGATCTCGGGAACACTGAAGCTTTCTTT. It is translated as CATSRDLGNTEAFF.

The rearrangement uses TRBV4-2 and TRBJ1-4, with unresolved D. Trimming left V 1 base short and J 8 bases short, with 11 bases between. The CDR3 sequence is 14 residues long. Germline assignment: CDR1 LGHNA and CDR2 YNFKEQ. The CDR3 region is CASSQVGSREKLFF. The CDR3 nucleotides are TGTGCCAGCAGCCAAGTCGGGTCGAGGGAAAAACTGTTTTTT.

The chain combines TRBV6-1 with TRBJ2-5; D perhaps matches TRBD2 (6 bases). The length of the CDR3 is 16 residues. V gave up 4 bases and J gave up 2 bases, with 17 bases separating them. CDR1 is MNHNS, CDR2 SASEGT, per germline. CDR3 DNA: TGTGCCAGCAGTGTTACCGGGACTCTCAAGCAAGAGACCCAGTACTTC. Residues: CASSVTGTLKQETQYF.

The chain joins TRBV6-5 to TRBJ2-5; D is undetermined. The V end was cut by 9 bases, the J end by 4 bases, with 9 bases between. Germline values: CDR1 MNHEY, CDR2 SVGAGI. The CDR3 runs to 11 residues. CDR3 nucleotides: TGTGCCAGTGATTTTAGAGAGACCCAGTACTTC. Translation: CASDFRETQYF.

This chain connects TRBV5-1 to TRBJ1-6, with D uncertain. Germline V gene sequence: CDR1 SGHRS, CDR2 YFSETQ. This CDR3 is built from 16 residues. V was shortened by 0 bases and J by 1 base, with 8 bases between the two germline ends. DNA for the CDR3: TGCGCCAGCAGCTTGGGAGGGCAGTCCTATAATTCACCCCTCCACTTT. Protein: CASSLGGQSYNSPLHF.

The V gene is TRBV28, the J gene TRBJ2-2; 13 bases are a match to TRBD2. CDR1 is MDHEN and CDR2 is SYDVKM in the germline V gene. The CDR3 loop spans 15 amino acids. V gave up 5 bases and J gave up 9 bases; unmatched junction bases: 6. CDR3 amino acids: CASSPTSGGARELFF. The CDR3 DNA reads as TGTGCCAGCAGTCCCACTAGCGGGGGGGCCCGGGAGCTGTTTTTT.

The chain recombines TRBV28 with TRBJ1-4; 8 nucleotides agree with TRBD1. This CDR3 comprises 14 residues. The junction had 5 bases not matched to a gene; V was cut back by 1 base and J by 10 bases. Germline CDR1 and CDR2: MDHEN and SYDVKM. CDR3 loop: CASSLSDRVGKLFF. Here the CDR3 DNA reads TGTGCCAGCAGTTTATCGGACAGGGTTGGAAAACTGTTTTTT.

This chain uses TRBV18 with TRBJ1-5, with no clear D. Trimming took off 3 bases at V and 0 bases at J, with 9 bases between the two ends. Per germline, CDR1 KGHSH and CDR2 LQKENI. CDR3 length equals 15 residues. CDR3 in DNA: TGTGCCAGCTCACCGCCGGGATTTAGCAATCAGCCCCAGCATTTT. Translating gives CASSPPGFSNQPQHF. The full variable domain, completed using reference TRBV18 and TRBJ1-5, is NAGVMQNPRHLVRRRGQEARLRCSPMKGHSHVYWYRQLPEEGLKFMVYLQKENIIDESGMPKERFSAEFPKEGPSILRIQQVVRGDSAAYFCASSPPGFSNQPQHFGDGTRLSIL.

V and J are TRBV14 and TRBJ1-2, with 7 nucleotides matching TRBD1. The CDR3 has 16 residues. Losses at the gene ends were 1 base for V and 2 bases for J; bases not matched to a gene: 7. Germline V CDR1 and CDR2: SGHDN, FVKESK. CDR3 amino acids: CASSQGDRNQNYGYTF. The CDR3 bases are TGTGCCAGCAGCCAAGGGGACAGAAACCAAAACTATGGCTACACCTTC.

This clone has only one observation. The J gene is TRBJ1-6, the V gene TRBV25-1; the D is unclear. The CDR3 runs 16 residues. The V gene lost 1 base and the J gene lost 7 bases, with 14 bases spanning the gap. Germline V gene lookup returns CDR1 MGHDK and CDR2 SYGVNS. For the CDR3, the DNA is TGTGCCAGCAGTGAATTTGTTTGGCAGACAAATTCACCCCTCCACTTT. Translated: CASSEFVWQTNSPLHF.

The chain links TRBV20-1 to TRBJ2-4; TRBD2 matches 7 bases. This CDR3 comprises 16 residues. Trimming cost V 3 bases and J 1 base; bases outside gene matches: 9. Per the germline V gene, CDR1 is DFQATT and CDR2 is SNEGSKA (reference sequence). CDR3 DNA: TGCAGTGCTAGTACCGGACTAGTATTGGCCAAAAACATTCAGTACTTC. Translated, it gives CSASTGLVLAKNIQYF.

J is TRBJ1-6 and V is TRBV7-6; the D gene is possibly TRBD1 (5 bases). The CDR3 contains 18 residues. Germline V gives CDR1 SGHVS, CDR2 FNYEAQ. V was shortened by 5 bases and J by 0 bases, with 17 bases between the two germline ends. The CDR3 DNA reads TGTGCCAGCAGCGCGTTATCCAGGGAAGGCTCCTATAATTCACCCCTCCACTTT. The encoded protein is CASSALSREGSYNSPLHF.

V gene TRBV24-1 combines with J gene TRBJ2-1; TRBD2 aligns across 10 bases. Germline V CDR1 and CDR2: KGHDR, SFDVKD. This CDR3 spans 17 amino acids. V shed 4 bases and J 10 bases; nucleotides not matched to a gene: 15. CDR3 nucleotide sequence: TGTGCCACCAGTGACCGAAAAGTAGCGGGGGGACGGGAGGAGCAGTTCTTC. This translates into CATSDRKVAGGREEQFF.

At least ten counts were recorded for this clone. The chain uses TRBV5-1 and TRBJ2-1; TRBD1 agrees at 12 bases. The germline V gene has CDR1 SGHRS and CDR2 YFSETQ. Germline trimming cut 4 bases from V and 10 bases from J; bases unmatched to any gene: 6. The CDR3 covers 14 residues. For the CDR3, the DNA is TGCGCCAGCAGCCCGGGACAGGGGGCAAGGGAGCAGTTCTTC. This translates into CASSPGQGAREQFF. Full variable domain (missing parts from reference TRBV5-1 and TRBJ2-1): KAGVTQTPRYLIKTRGQQVTLSCSPISGHRSVSWYQQTPGQGLQFLFEYFSETQRNKGNFPGRFSGRQFSNSRSEMNVSTLELGDSALYLCASSPGQGAREQFFGPGTRLTVL.

In this sample, this clone turned up a few times. The chain links TRBV7-2 to TRBJ2-7, with a possible D match to TRBD1 (5 bases). Germline CDR1 reads SGHTA; CDR2 reads FQGNSA. The V end was cut by 0 bases, the J end by 6 bases, with 12 bases between. This CDR3 has 14 amino acids. The CDR3 loop reads CASSLAGRGGEQYV. CDR3 nucleotide sequence: TGTGCCAGCAGCTTAGCGGGAAGGGGCGGCGAGCAGTACGTC.

The rearrangement links TRBV21-1 to TRBJ1-1; the table's D gene call, TRBD1, was not cross checked with the DNA. TRBV21-1 is a known pseudogene. The CDR3 consists of 12 residues. This CDR3 is CASSTVPPEAFF. CDR3 DNA: TGTGCCAGCTCGACAGTGCCCCCTGAAGCTTTCTTT.

The chain has TRBV6-6 and TRBJ1-2; the D gene is possibly TRBD1 (5 bases). Germline V lookup: CDR1 MNHNY, CDR2 SVGAGI (reference sequence). V shed 6 bases and J shed 3 bases, with 11 bases lying between them. The CDR3 extends over 13 amino acids. The CDR3 reads CASRDTQYYGYTF. CDR3 nucleotides: TGTGCCAGCAGGGACACCCAGTACTATGGCTACACCTTC.